This section outlines one T cell receptor beta chain sequence together with its context. The antigen remains undetermined. This CDR3 region has 17 residues. Germline V gives CDR1 LGHNA, CDR2 YNFKEQ. With 0 bases removed from V and 2 bases from J, the gap between germline ends came to 14 bases. Nominally healthy donors were sampled, though unrecorded immune exposures were likely. This specimen comes from a study of cytomegalovirus exposure and HLA in healthy donors. General study results and limits: CMV serostatus was the sole immune exposure information available. At a 0.05 false discovery rate, a later analysis found roughly 17,000 TCR beta sequences to be associated with HLA alleles.

This PCR relied on a set of 60 Vbeta primers and 13 Jbeta primers. TCRdb's copy holds only in-frame clones and misses some; the assay was immunoSEQ multiplex PCR. The sample shows some 76,000 clones, and around 2.4% sits with its ten largest clones. The rearrangement links TRBV4-2 to TRBJ1-5, with a possible D match to TRBD1 (5 bases). Sequences were obtained from PBMCs. This receptor was taken from a female donor in good health and CMV-seropositive. The CDR3 protein is CASSQEGGVLGNQPQHF. Written as DNA, the CDR3 is TGTGCCAGCAGCCAAGAGGGGGGAGTATTAGGCAATCAGCCCCAGCATTTT.